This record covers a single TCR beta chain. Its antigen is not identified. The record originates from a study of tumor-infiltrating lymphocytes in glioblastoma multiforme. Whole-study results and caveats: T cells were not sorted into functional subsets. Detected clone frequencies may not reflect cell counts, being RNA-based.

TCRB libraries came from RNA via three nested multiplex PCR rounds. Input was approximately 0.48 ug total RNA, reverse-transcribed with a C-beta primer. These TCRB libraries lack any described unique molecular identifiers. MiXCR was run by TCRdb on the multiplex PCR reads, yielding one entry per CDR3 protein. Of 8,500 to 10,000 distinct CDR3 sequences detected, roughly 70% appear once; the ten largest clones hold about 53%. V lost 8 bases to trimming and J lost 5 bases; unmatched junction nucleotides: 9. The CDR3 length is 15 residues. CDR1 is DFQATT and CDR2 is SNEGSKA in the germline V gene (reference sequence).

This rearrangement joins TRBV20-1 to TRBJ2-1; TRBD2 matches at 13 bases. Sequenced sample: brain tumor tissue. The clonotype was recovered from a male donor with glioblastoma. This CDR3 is CSIGAGTSGNNEQFF. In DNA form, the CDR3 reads TGCAGTATTGGGGCCGGGACTAGCGGGAACAATGAGCAGTTCTTC.